This T cell receptor beta chain was observed in a study of blood T cell repertoires in COVID-19. Study context: Sites across the United States, Italy and Spain contributed samples from acute and convalescent COVID-19.

Authors' data handling: Reference gene primers were amplified, and this amplification served to estimate nucleated cell counts. Measured with immunoSEQ multiplex PCR; TCRdb has only the in-frame clones, and not every one. V and J calls and clone size are those listed in that table; D and trimming were worked out from the DNA. Of 250,000 to 300,000 clones in the sample, approximately 88% were seen once. With 4 bases clipped from V and 2 bases from J, the junction kept 4 bases outside the gene matches. The length of the CDR3 is 14 residues. Germline-derived CDR1 and CDR2 are SQVTM and ANQGSEA. This receptor was taken from a woman in her 70s with COVID-19, enrolled during active disease. The material sequenced was peripheral blood. This sequence joins TRBV29-1 and TRBJ1-3; 8 bases match TRBD1. The CDR3 bases are TGCAGCGTTGTGGTGACAGGGGCTGGAAACACCATATATTTT. It is translated as CSVVVTGAGNTIYF.